The clone carrying this T cell receptor beta chain was seen a handful of times. Its antigen remains unidentified. This sample is drawn from a study of T cells after yellow fever vaccination. At the level of the study: Where fractions had low cell numbers, libraries were prepared from them with the SMART-Seq v4 Ultra Low Input RNA kit.

Germline V gene sequence: CDR1 LNHNV, CDR2 YYDKDF (reference sequence). This CDR3 is 15 amino acids long. Trimming took 2 bases from V and 2 from J; bases not matched to a gene: 4. General study results and limits: The appearance of a small share of clonotypes in both CD4 and CD8 compartments was observed.

A universal primer site and UMIs were added as TCR cDNA was made by 5'RACE template switching. Via MiXCR, TCRdb re-called the 5' RACE reads, giving one row per CDR3 protein. The table shows about 550,000 distinct CDR3 sequences, with about 19% occurring only once. The origin of this receptor is a man aged 25 to 45 who received the YFV17D yellow fever vaccine. The source was PBMCs, collected 15 days after the yellow fever booster vaccination. The chain couples TRBV15 to TRBJ2-3, with 7 bases that match TRBD1. CDR3 nucleotides: TGTGCCACCAGCAGATTGGGGACAGACACAGATACGCAGTATTTT. Translated: CATSRLGTDTDTQYF.